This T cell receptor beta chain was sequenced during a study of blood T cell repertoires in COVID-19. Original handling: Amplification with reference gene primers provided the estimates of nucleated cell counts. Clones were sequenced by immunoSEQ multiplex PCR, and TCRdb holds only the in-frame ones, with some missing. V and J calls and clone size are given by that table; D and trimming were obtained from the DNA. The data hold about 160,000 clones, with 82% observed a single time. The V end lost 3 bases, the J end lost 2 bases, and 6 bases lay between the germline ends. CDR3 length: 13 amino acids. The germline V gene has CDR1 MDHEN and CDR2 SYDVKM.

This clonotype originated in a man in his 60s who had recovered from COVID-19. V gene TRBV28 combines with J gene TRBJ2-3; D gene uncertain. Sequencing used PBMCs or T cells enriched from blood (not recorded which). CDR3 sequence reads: CASSFHNTDTQYF. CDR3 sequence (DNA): TGTGCCAGCAGTTTCCACAACACAGATACGCAGTATTTT.